The next 19 T cell receptor beta chains were all read from a single sample in a study of PD-1 blockade in mismatch repair-deficient tumors. Assay: immunoSEQ multiplex PCR; the TCRdb copy retains only in-frame clones and omits some. In the table there are some 120,000 clones, 85% to 90% of which are singletons. The sequenced sample was peripheral blood, obtained 44 weeks after starting pembrolizumab. Receptors were obtained from an adult with mismatch repair-deficient cancer.

This sequence joins TRBV10-3 and TRBJ2-7, with TRBD2 matching 13 bases. Germline V gene sequence: CDR1 ENHRY, CDR2 SYGVKD. The CDR3 is 18 amino acids. V was pared by 4 bases and J by 2 bases, with 11 bases of the junction left unmatched. The CDR3: CAISASPGLAGNTYEQYF. The CDR3 nucleotides read TGTGCCATCAGTGCTTCTCCGGGACTAGCGGGAAACACCTACGAGCAGTACTTC.

The V and J genes are TRBV4-1 and TRBJ2-7, with TRBD2 matching over 10 bases. The V gene end was trimmed by 1 base and the J gene end by 3 bases; junction bases not matched to a gene: 3. The CDR3 sequence is 15 residues long. Germline-derived CDR1 and CDR2 are MGHRA and YSYEKL. The CDR3 sequence: CASSQASGSGYEQYF. The CDR3 coding sequence is TGCGCCAGCAGCCAAGCTAGCGGGAGTGGCTACGAGCAGTACTTC.

The V gene is TRBV30, the J gene TRBJ2-6; D might be TRBD1 (6 bases). Germline V CDR1 and CDR2: GTSNPN, SVGIG (reference sequence). Trimming took off 2 bases at V and 2 bases at J, with 7 bases between the two ends. This CDR3 region has 14 residues. CDR3 region: CAWSTGTGANVLTF. CDR3 nucleotide sequence: TGTGCCTGGAGTACAGGGACTGGGGCCAACGTCCTGACTTTC. The full variable domain, its missing parts supplied by reference TRBV30 and TRBJ2-6, is SQTIHQWPATLVQPVGSPLSLECTVEGTSNPNLYWYRQAAGRGLQLLFYSVGIGQISSEVPQNLSASRPQDRQFILSSKKLLLSDSGFYLCAWSTGTGANVLTFGAGSRLTVL.

This clone was observed once. CDR3 nucleotide sequence: TGCGCCAGCGGCCCCGACAGTTTTGGGGCCAACGTCCTGACTTTC. It specifies CASGPDSFGANVLTF. The chain couples TRBV4-3 to TRBJ2-6, with a tentative D call TRBD1 (5 bases). The germline gives CDR1 LGHNA, CDR2 YSLEER. This CDR3 comprises 15 residues. Trimming left V 8 bases short and J 3 bases short, with 14 bases between.

This sequence joins TRBV5-6 and TRBJ1-2; possibly TRBD1 for D (6 bases). V shed 0 bases and J shed 6 bases, with 21 bases lying between them. The CDR3 is made up of 17 amino acids. Germline CDR1 is SGHDT and CDR2 is YYEEEE. The CDR3 spells CASSLVGPGVVGNGYTF. CDR3 coding DNA: TGTGCCAGCAGCTTGGTGGGTCCAGGGGTGGTTGGCAATGGCTACACCTTC.

The CDR3 DNA reads as TGTGCCACGAGCATGGACAGAGCTCAAGAGACCCAGTACTTC. Its protein is CATSMDRAQETQYF. The rearrangement uses TRBV7-9 and TRBJ2-5, with D tentatively TRBD1 (6 bases). Trimming pared 10 bases from V and 2 bases from J, leaving 17 bases between. CDR1 is SEHNR and CDR2 is FQNEAQ in the germline V gene (reference sequence). This CDR3 contains 14 residues. Complete variable domain (other parts from reference TRBV7-9 and TRBJ2-5): DTGVSQNPRHKITKRGQNVTFRCDPISEHNRLYWYRQTLGQGPEFLTYFQNEAQLEKSRLLSDRFSAERPKGSFSTLEIQRTEQGDSAMYLCATSMDRAQETQYFGPGTRLLVL.

This rearrangement joins TRBV13 to TRBJ2-7; D ambiguous. This CDR3 has 14 amino acids. With 4 bases removed from V and 5 bases from J, the gap between germline ends came to 15 bases. The germline CDR1 and CDR2 sequences are PRHDT and FYEKMQ (reference sequence). CDR3 DNA sequence: TGTGCCAGCAGCTCCTGGGGTATATCGGACGAGCAGTACTTC. Translating gives CASSSWGISDEQYF.

This rearrangement joins TRBV5-6 to TRBJ2-1; D is ambiguous. The CDR3 contains 15 residues. Germline CDR1 SGHDT, CDR2 YYEEEE. The germline V and J ends were trimmed by 4 bases and 5 bases, with 16 bases remaining between them. CDR3 residues: CASSQPPASDNEQFF. The CDR3 nucleotides read TGTGCCAGCAGCCAACCCCCGGCAAGCGACAATGAGCAGTTCTTC.

This clone was recorded once. The J gene is TRBJ2-2, the V gene TRBV7-9, with D hard to call. The CDR3 totals 13 residues. V was trimmed by 5 bases and J by 2 bases, leaving 6 bases between them. Germline lookup yields CDR1 SEHNR and CDR2 FQNEAQ (reference sequence). This CDR3 reads CASSPENTGELFF. The CDR3 DNA is TGTGCCAGCAGCCCTGAAAACACCGGGGAGCTGTTTTTT.

The rearrangement uses TRBV12-5 and TRBJ2-2; perhaps TRBD2 as D (6 bases). V gave up 1 base and J gave up 6 bases, with 18 bases separating them. The CDR3 contains 17 residues. Germline-derived CDR1 and CDR2 are LGHNT and FRNRAP. The CDR3 coding sequence is TGTGCTAGTGGTTTGGCGGGTCGGGGGAACTGGGCCGGGGAGCTGTTTTTT. It encodes CASGLAGRGNWAGELFF.

The chain links TRBV4-1 to TRBJ2-6; 7 bases are a match to TRBD1. Trimming at V came to 6 bases and at J to 4 bases, leaving 15 bases not matched to a gene. The germline gives CDR1 MGHRA, CDR2 YSYEKL. The CDR3 covers 18 residues. The CDR3 reads CASSRGTGASDGANVLTF. CDR3 DNA sequence: TGCGCCAGCAGTAGGGGAACAGGGGCCTCAGACGGGGCCAACGTCCTGACTTTC.

The CDR3 DNA sequence: TGTGCCAGCAGCGTAGAATCGGGGCAGGGGGCACCTAACTATGGCTACACCTTC. Translation gives CASSVESGQGAPNYGYTF. The chain joins TRBV9 to TRBJ1-2, with 8 bases that match TRBD1. This CDR3 spans 18 amino acids. Germline V CDR1 and CDR2: SGDLS, YYNGEE. Losses at the gene ends were 0 bases for V and 0 bases for J; bases not matched to a gene: 10.

The CDR3 coding sequence is TGTGCCAGCAGCTTGCGAACTGGGACAGGCAGTTACCAAGAGACCCAGTACTTC. Translated, it gives CASSLRTGTGSYQETQYF. The rearrangement uses TRBV5-6 and TRBJ2-5; 8 bases are shared with TRBD1. The germline gives CDR1 SGHDT, CDR2 YYEEEE. The J segment lost 0 bases and the V segment lost 1 base, leaving 11 bases of the junction unmatched. There are 18 residues in the CDR3. The complete variable domain, with remaining parts taken from reference TRBV5-6 and TRBJ2-5, reads DAGVTQSPTHLIKTRGQQVTLRCSPKSGHDTVSWYQQALGQGPQFIFQYYEEEERQRGNFPDRFSGHQFPNYSSELNVNALLLGDSALYLCASSLRTGTGSYQETQYFGPGTRLLVL.

The rearrangement uses TRBV7-9 and TRBJ2-1, with 9 bases matching TRBD2. Germline CDR1 reads SEHNR; CDR2 reads FQNEAQ (reference sequence). After removal of 1 base from V and 3 bases from J, the junction contained 10 bases not matched to a gene. The CDR3 has 18 residues. The CDR3 here is CASSLVGAGTSHYNEQFF. Written as DNA, the CDR3 is TGTGCCAGCAGCTTAGTGGGGGCCGGGACTAGCCACTACAATGAGCAGTTCTTC.

The V and J genes are TRBV5-1 and TRBJ2-7, with TRBD1 identical over 7 bases. Trimming took 4 bases from V and 3 from J; bases not matched to a gene: 4. Looked up from germline, CDR1 is SGHRS and CDR2 is YFSETQ. This CDR3 is 13 amino acids long. In DNA, the CDR3 is TGCGCCAGCAGCCTCCAGGGGGACTACGAGCAGTACTTC. Amino acid sequence: CASSLQGDYEQYF.

The chain uses TRBV19 and TRBJ2-1, with TRBD1 matching 7 bases. The CDR3 runs to 16 residues. In germline, CDR1 is LNHDA, CDR2 SQIVND (reference sequence). The V gene end was trimmed by 4 bases and the J gene end by 2 bases; junction bases not matched to a gene: 8. The CDR3 protein is CASSTPGTATYNEQFF. In nucleotides, the CDR3 is TGTGCCAGTAGTACCCCCGGGACAGCGACCTACAATGAGCAGTTCTTC. Combining the CDR3 with reference TRBV19 and TRBJ2-1 gives the whole variable domain DGGITQSPKYLFRKEGQNVTLSCEQNLNHDAMYWYRQDPGQGLRLIYYSQIVNDFQKGDIAEGYSVSREKKESFPLTVTSAQKNPTAFYLCASSTPGTATYNEQFFGPGTRLTVL.

This chain connects TRBV7-8 to TRBJ2-5, with TRBD2 as a possible D gene (5 bases). The CDR3 has 17 residues. Germline V gene data show CDR1 as SGHVS and CDR2 as FQNEAQ. V shed 2 bases and J shed 1 base, with 17 bases lying between them. CDR3 in DNA: TGTGCCAGCAGCTTACCCCGCATGAGTGGGAGCCAAGAGACCCAGTACTTC. This sequence encodes CASSLPRMSGSQETQYF.

CDR3 DNA sequence: TGTGCCAGCAGCGTAGGGGCACTCCCCTCCTACAATGAGCAGTTCTTC. Translating it yields CASSVGALPSYNEQFF. This rearrangement joins TRBV9 to TRBJ2-1, with D uncertain. Trimming pared 0 bases from V and 0 bases from J, leaving 10 bases between. There are 16 residues in the CDR3. Germline V gives CDR1 SGDLS, CDR2 YYNGEE.

The chain couples TRBV7-6 to TRBJ1-1; D might be TRBD1 (6 bases). V shed 1 base and J shed 1 base, with 16 bases lying between them. The CDR3 is 17 amino acids. Per the germline V gene, CDR1 is SGHVS and CDR2 is FNYEAQ. The CDR3 bases are TGTGCCAGCAGCTTAGGGACAGCTACCAGTTCGAACACTGAAGCTTTCTTT. Amino acid sequence: CASSLGTATSSNTEAFF.